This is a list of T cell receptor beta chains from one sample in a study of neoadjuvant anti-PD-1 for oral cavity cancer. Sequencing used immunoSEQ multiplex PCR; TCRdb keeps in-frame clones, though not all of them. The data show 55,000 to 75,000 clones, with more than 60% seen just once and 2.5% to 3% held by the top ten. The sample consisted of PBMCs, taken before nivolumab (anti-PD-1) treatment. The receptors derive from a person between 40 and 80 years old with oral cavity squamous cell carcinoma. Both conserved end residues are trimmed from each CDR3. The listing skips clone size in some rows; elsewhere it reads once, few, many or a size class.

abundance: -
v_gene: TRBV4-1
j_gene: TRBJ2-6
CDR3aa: ASSQGTALSGANVLT

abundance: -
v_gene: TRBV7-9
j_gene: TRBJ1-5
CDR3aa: ASSLGKEQPQH

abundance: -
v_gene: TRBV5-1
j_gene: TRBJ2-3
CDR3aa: ASSLEGQPDTQY

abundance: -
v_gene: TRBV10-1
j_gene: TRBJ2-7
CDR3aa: ASSESGSPGSDEQY

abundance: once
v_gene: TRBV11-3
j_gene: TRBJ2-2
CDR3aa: ASSLGAWGTTNTGELF

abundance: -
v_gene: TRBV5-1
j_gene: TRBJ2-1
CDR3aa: ASKRTSGRAINNEQF

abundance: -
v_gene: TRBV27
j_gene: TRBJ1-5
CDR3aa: ASSLRGGNQPQH

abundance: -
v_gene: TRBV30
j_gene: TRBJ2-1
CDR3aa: AWRATWGRSYNEQF

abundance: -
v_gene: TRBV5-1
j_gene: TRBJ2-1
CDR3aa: ATTEGFSYNEQF

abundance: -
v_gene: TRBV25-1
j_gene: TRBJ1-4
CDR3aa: ASSAMSRGSNEKLF

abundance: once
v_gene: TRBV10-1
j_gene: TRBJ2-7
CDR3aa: ASSLDSGEQY

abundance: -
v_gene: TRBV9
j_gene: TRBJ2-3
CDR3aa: ASSIHPLWAGDADTQY

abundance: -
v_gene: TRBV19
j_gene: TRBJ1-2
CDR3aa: ASSLPWGGEDGYT

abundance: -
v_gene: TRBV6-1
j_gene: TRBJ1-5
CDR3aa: ASSERQLNQPQH

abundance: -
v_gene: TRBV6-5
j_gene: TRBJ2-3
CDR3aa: AAKLAGGTDTQY

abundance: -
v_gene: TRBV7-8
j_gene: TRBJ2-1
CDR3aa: ASSLHTRIPNNEQF

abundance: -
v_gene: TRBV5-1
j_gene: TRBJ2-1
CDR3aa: ASSLVGGRSYNEQF

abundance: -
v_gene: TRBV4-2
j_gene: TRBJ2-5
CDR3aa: ASSQEPRETQY

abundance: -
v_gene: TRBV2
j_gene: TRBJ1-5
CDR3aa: ASSRTGSNQPQH

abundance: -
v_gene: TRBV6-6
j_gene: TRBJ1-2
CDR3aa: ASSSPGQGAFYGYT

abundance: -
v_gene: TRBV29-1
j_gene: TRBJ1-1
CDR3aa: SVRANSNTEAF

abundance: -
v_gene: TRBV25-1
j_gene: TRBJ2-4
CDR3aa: ASSEYRDNQNIQY

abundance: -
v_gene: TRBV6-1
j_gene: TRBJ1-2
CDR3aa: ASSEAAQGGGYT

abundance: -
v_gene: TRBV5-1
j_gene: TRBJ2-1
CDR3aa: ASSLAGVVNEQF

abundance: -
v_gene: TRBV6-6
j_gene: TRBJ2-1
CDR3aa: ASSVTSGRADEQF

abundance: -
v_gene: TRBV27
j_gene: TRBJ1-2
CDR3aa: ASSTIRQGDGYT

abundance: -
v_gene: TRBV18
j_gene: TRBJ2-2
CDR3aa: ASSPLFSGRSDTGELF

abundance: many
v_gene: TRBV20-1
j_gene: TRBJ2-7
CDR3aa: SASPLGEQY

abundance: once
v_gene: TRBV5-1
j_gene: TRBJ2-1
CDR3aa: ASSLERIPYNEQF

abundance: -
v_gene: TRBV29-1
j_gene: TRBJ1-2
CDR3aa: SVTTGGYLGYT

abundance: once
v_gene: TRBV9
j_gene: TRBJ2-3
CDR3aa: ASSVIAGGMDTQY

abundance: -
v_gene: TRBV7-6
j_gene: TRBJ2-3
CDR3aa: ASSLGKLGTQY

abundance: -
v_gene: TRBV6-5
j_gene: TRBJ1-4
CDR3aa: ASSYSKGWELF

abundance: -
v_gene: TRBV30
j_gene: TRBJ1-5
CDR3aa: AWSAGLGQPQH

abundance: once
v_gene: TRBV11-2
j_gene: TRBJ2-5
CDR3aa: ASSFGGTIKETQY

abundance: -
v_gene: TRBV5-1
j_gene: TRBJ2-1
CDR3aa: ASSLDRDKRI

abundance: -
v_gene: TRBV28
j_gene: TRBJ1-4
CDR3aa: ASSLSTGAREKLF

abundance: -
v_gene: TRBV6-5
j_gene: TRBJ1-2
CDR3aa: ASNEHSARDYGYT

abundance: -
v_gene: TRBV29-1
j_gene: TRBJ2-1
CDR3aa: SVVRQPGQLYNEQF

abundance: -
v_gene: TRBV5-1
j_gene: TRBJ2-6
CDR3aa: ASRGQGTVRANSGANVLT

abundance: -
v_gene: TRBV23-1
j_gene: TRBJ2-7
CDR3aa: ASTKPPEGLVYEQY

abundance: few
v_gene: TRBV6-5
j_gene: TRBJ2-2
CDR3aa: ASSQAGGNTGELF

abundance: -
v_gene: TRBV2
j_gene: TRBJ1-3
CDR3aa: ASSETGNTIY

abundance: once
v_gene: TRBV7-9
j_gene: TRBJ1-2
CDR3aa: ASSSLDGYT

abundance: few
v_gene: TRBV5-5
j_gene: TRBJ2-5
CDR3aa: ASSLSITGGSGETQY

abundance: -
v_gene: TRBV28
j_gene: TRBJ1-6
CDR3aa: ASRGKALWSNSPLH

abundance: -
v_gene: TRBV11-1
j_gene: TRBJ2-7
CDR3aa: ASSSRDLSSYEQY

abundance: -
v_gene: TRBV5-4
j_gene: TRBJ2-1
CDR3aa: ASRRTSGEQF

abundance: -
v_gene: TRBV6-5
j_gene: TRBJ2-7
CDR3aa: ASTRTAYEQY

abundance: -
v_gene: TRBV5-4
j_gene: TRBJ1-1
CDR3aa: ASSLQRGGWGGDAEAF

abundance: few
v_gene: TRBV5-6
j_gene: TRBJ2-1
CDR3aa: ASSLVAGNEQF

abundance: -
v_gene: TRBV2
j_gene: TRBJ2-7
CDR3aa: ASSEASGGSYEQY

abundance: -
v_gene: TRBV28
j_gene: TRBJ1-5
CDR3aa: ASSLRQPQH

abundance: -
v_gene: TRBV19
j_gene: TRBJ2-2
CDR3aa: ASREFGGIGELF

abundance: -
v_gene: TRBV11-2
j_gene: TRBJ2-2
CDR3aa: ASSLDRQRGTGELF

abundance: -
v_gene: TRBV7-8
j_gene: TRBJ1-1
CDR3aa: ASSSGSGSEAF

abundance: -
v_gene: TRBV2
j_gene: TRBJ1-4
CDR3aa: AVGGEKLF

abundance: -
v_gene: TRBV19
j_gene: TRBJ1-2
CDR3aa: ASSINLGPYGYT